The next 22 T cell receptor beta chains were all read from a single sample in a study of T-cell memory formation after mild COVID-19. TCRdb passed the 5' RACE reads through MiXCR, listing each CDR3 protein once. This table holds hundreds of thousands of distinct CDR3 sequences, 18% found once. The sample taken for sequencing was PBMCs or a T cell subset sorted from them (not recorded which). These receptors were taken from a man aged 18 to 30 who had mild COVID-19 (a few samples of this study predate the infection). Cell type and time point are not known.

The rearrangement links TRBV12-5 to TRBJ1-2, with unresolved D. Germline CDR1 and CDR2: LGHNT and FRNRAP. With 2 bases removed from V and 4 bases from J, the gap between germline ends came to 8 bases. The CDR3 has 13 residues. The CDR3 protein is CASGLSQVYGYTF. CDR3 DNA: TGTGCTAGTGGTTTGTCGCAGGTCTATGGCTACACCTTC.

This clonotype was detected a few times. This rearrangement joins TRBV14 to TRBJ2-7, with D possibly matching TRBD2 (7 bases). Germline CDR1 is SGHDN and CDR2 is FVKESK. V lost 3 bases and J lost 3, with 21 bases in between. The CDR3 contains 17 residues. Written as DNA, the CDR3 is TGTGCCAGCAGCCAGAAAGGGATGAGGGGGGGAAGCTACGAGCAGTACTTC. It is translated as CASSQKGMRGGSYEQYF.

The CDR3 nucleotides read TGTGCCAGCAGTTTAGCTTTTACAGGGTCCTCTGGAAACACCATATATTTT. Amino acids: CASSLAFTGSSGNTIYF. This sequence joins TRBV12-3 or TRBV12-4 and TRBJ1-3, with D perhaps TRBD1 (6 bases). The length of the CDR3 is 17 residues. Deletions cut 0 bases from V and 0 bases from J, with 12 bases between.

The table lists this clonotype with many counts. This chain links TRBV7-9 with TRBJ2-1; D gene unclear. Germline CDR1 and CDR2: SEHNR and FQNEAQ (reference sequence). V dropped 4 bases and J dropped 0 bases, with 19 bases sitting between them. The CDR3 has 18 residues. DNA of the CDR3: TGTGCCAGCAGCTCGTCTACCCCTCGTCCGAGCTCCTACAATGAGCAGTTCTTC. Protein product: CASSSSTPRPSSYNEQFF.

This clonotype was counted only a few times. V and J are TRBV15 and TRBJ1-1; possibly TRBD1 for D (5 bases). CDR1 is LNHNV and CDR2 is YYDKDF in the germline V gene (reference sequence). The V and J ends lost 5 bases and 3 bases respectively, with 13 bases between them. The CDR3 runs to 14 residues. The DNA of the CDR3 is TGTGCCACCAGCGCTCAGGGAGGGGACACTGAAGCTTTCTTT. It specifies CATSAQGGDTEAFF.

A few counts support this clonotype. The chain is built from TRBV7-2 and TRBJ1-5, with D unclear. The CDR3 has 14 amino acids. In germline, CDR1 is SGHTA, CDR2 FQGNSA. Trimming pared 6 bases from V and 0 bases from J, leaving 9 bases between. CDR3 loop: CASSPQVSNQPQHF. In DNA, the CDR3 is TGTGCCAGCAGTCCGCAGGTTAGCAATCAGCCCCAGCATTTT.

The chain combines TRBV5-4 with TRBJ2-7; 9 bases line up with TRBD2. CDR3 length: 15 amino acids. With 0 bases clipped from V and 3 bases from J, the junction kept 4 bases outside the gene matches. Germline V gene data show CDR1 as SGHNT and CDR2 as YYREEE (reference sequence). The CDR3, as DNA: TGTGCCAGCAGCTTGGAGGCTAGCGGGGACTACGAGCAGTACTTC. Its translation is CASSLEASGDYEQYF.

This clonotype was seen more than once but under ten times. The chain carries TRBV7-2 and TRBJ2-5, with a tentative D call TRBD1 (6 bases). The V and J ends lost 5 bases and 9 bases respectively, with 19 bases between them. The length of the CDR3 is 14 residues. Germline V CDR1 and CDR2: SGHTA, FQGNSA. CDR3 DNA sequence: TGTGCCAGCAGCCCTGGGACGAGGGGGTCGGCCCAGTACTTC. It specifies CASSPGTRGSAQYF.

This clonotype was picked up a small number of times. V gene TRBV27 combines with J gene TRBJ1-1, with D unresolved. The V and J ends lost 8 bases and 5 bases respectively, with 12 bases between them. CDR1 is MNHEY and CDR2 is SMNVEV in the germline V gene (reference sequence). This CDR3 comprises 12 residues. In nucleotides, the CDR3 is TGTGCCAGCTGTTCGGCCGGGACTGAAGCTTTCTTT. It codes for CASCSAGTEAFF.

The chain links TRBV5-4 to TRBJ1-2; no clear D gene. V was trimmed by 4 bases and J by 8 bases, leaving 15 bases between them. The CDR3 has 13 residues. Looked up from germline, CDR1 is SGHNT and CDR2 is YYREEE (reference sequence). Here the CDR3 reads CASSPTGARGYTF. CDR3 bases: TGTGCCAGCAGCCCGACGGGCGCGAGGGGCTACACCTTC.

The chain joins TRBV10-3 to TRBJ1-4; a weak D match, TRBD1 (5 bases). The CDR3 totals 15 residues. Germline CDR1 ENHRY, CDR2 SYGVKD. Trimming pared 5 bases from V and 6 bases from J, leaving 16 bases between. The CDR3 is CAISQAGGSDEKLFF. The CDR3 DNA is TGTGCCATCAGTCAAGCGGGGGGATCTGATGAAAAACTGTTTTTT.

The gene calls are TRBV9 and TRBJ1-4; TRBD1 aligns across 7 bases. V shed 3 bases, J shed 6 bases, and the junction held 8 bases outside the gene matches. The CDR3 sequence is 15 residues long. Per the germline V gene, CDR1 is SGDLS and CDR2 is YYNGEE. Here the CDR3 reads CASSATETGYEKLFF. CDR3 bases: TGTGCCAGCAGCGCGACCGAGACAGGGTATGAAAAACTGTTTTTT.

The chain links TRBV6-6 to TRBJ1-1; perhaps TRBD1 as D (5 bases). The ends were cut back, 0 bases at V and 4 bases at J, with 12 bases in the middle. The CDR3 spans 15 residues. CDR1 is MNHNY and CDR2 is SVGAGI in the germline V gene (reference sequence). The CDR3 sequence: CASSYSPAGLTEAFF. The CDR3 nucleotides are TGTGCCAGCAGTTACTCTCCGGCAGGGCTCACTGAAGCTTTCTTT.

This clonotype was counted many times. The chain employs TRBV6-5 and TRBJ1-3; no definite D call. V shed 5 bases and J shed 2 bases, with 10 bases lying between them. The CDR3 consists of 14 residues. CDR1 and CDR2 (germline): MNHEY, SVGAGI. CDR3 region: CASSGSRAGNTIYF. CDR3 sequence (DNA): TGTGCCAGCAGTGGGTCGCGAGCTGGAAACACCATATATTTT.

This sequence joins TRBV12-3 or TRBV12-4 and TRBJ2-3; 9 nucleotides align to TRBD1. The V gene end was trimmed by 6 bases and the J gene end by 3 bases; junction bases not matched to a gene: 7. CDR3 length equals 15 residues. The CDR3 is CASSPQGARTDTQYF. The CDR3 DNA reads TGTGCCAGCAGCCCACAGGGGGCTAGAACAGATACGCAGTATTTT.

V and J are TRBV20-1 and TRBJ2-7; maybe TRBD1 (5 bases). The V gene lost 6 bases and the J gene lost 3 bases, with 9 bases spanning the gap. CDR1 and CDR2 from the germline V gene are DFQATT and SNEGSKA (reference sequence). The CDR3 covers 11 residues. The CDR3 loop is CSASTDYEQYV. CDR3 DNA sequence: TGCAGTGCGTCGACAGACTACGAGCAGTACGTC.

This chain links TRBV9 with TRBJ2-3; 13 bases match TRBD2. Germline values: CDR1 SGDLS, CDR2 YYNGEE. This CDR3 is built from 17 residues. Trimming took 3 bases from V and 3 from J; bases not matched to a gene: 7. CDR3 nucleotide sequence: TGTGCCAGCAGCGCACGGCCGGGACTAGCGGGGACAGATACGCAGTATTTT. This gives the protein CASSARPGLAGTDTQYF.

This clonotype was seen a few times. The rearrangement uses TRBV25-1 and TRBJ1-6, with D hard to call. V lost 5 bases and J 7 bases, leaving 6 bases between the germline ends. Germline V gene data show CDR1 as MGHDK and CDR2 as SYGVNS. The CDR3 totals 12 residues. This CDR3 reads CASSWLNSPLHF. The DNA of the CDR3 is TGTGCCAGCAGTTGGCTGAATTCACCCCTCCACTTT.

The rearrangement links TRBV13 to TRBJ2-7, with 7 bases matching TRBD1. The CDR3 is 14 residues long. V lost 4 bases, J lost 2 bases, and 5 bases stayed unmatched. CDR1 and CDR2 (germline): PRHDT, FYEKMQ (reference sequence). CDR3 in DNA: TGTGCCAGCAGCTATACGACAGGGCCCTACGAGCAGTACTTC. Translated: CASSYTTGPYEQYF.

This clonotype has more than one count but fewer than ten. The chain is built from TRBV30 and TRBJ2-1; 7 nucleotides agree with TRBD1. CDR1 and CDR2 from the germline V gene are GTSNPN and SVGIG (reference sequence). V lost 2 bases and J lost 11; bases outside the gene matches: 3. This CDR3 region has 11 residues. The DNA of the CDR3 is TGTGCCTGGAGTCGGGACAGCCAGCAGTTCTTC. It codes for CAWSRDSQQFF. Full variable domain (remainder filled in from reference TRBV30 and TRBJ2-1): SQTIHQWPATLVQPVGSPLSLECTVEGTSNPNLYWYRQAAGRGLQLLFYSVGIGQISSEVPQNLSASRPQDRQFILSSKKLLLSDSGFYLCAWSRDSQQFFGPGTRLTVL.

This clonotype was seen a few times. The chain recombines TRBV12-3 or TRBV12-4 with TRBJ2-3; perhaps D is TRBD1 or TRBD2 (5 bases each). Deletions cut 6 bases from V and 9 bases from J, with 13 bases between. CDR3 size: 12 residues. The CDR3 DNA is TGTGCCAGCAGAGTAGAGGGGCTAACGCAGTATTTT. This translates into CASRVEGLTQYF.

V and J are TRBV7-2 and TRBJ2-3; no clear D. The V gene lost 8 bases and the J gene lost 1 base, with 10 bases spanning the gap. Germline V gives CDR1 SGHTA, CDR2 FQGNSA. CDR3 length: 13 residues. The chain's CDR3 is CASETYRTDTQYF. CDR3 nucleotides: TGTGCCAGCGAGACTTATCGCACAGATACGCAGTATTTT.